This TCR beta chain is from a study of T cells in Graves' hyperthyroidism and ophthalmopathy. The CDR3 is made up of 16 amino acids. Per the germline V gene, CDR1 is MNHEY and CDR2 is SMNVEV (reference sequence). Losses at the gene ends were 5 bases for V and 5 bases for J; bases not matched to a gene: 9. TCR beta CDR3 regions were amplified from RNA. When the TCR CDR3 underwent first-round RT-PCR, the HTBI primer set was used. One entry per CDR3 protein results from TCRdb running MiXCR on the multiplex PCR reads. This table holds roughly 350,000 distinct CDR3 sequences, approximately 15% found once. There are many counts of this clonotype.

The V and J genes are TRBV27 and TRBJ2-3; TRBD2 matches 11 bases. The sample comprised blood. This clonotype originated in a woman in her twenties or thirties with Graves' hyperthyroidism. The chain's CDR3 is CASSPRLAGLRDTQYF. Here the CDR3 DNA reads TGTGCCAGCAGTCCCAGACTAGCGGGACTACGAGATACGCAGTATTTT.